This TCR beta chain is from a study of T cells after yellow fever vaccination. Study-wide background: The SMART-Seq v4 Ultra Low Input method served to prepare the low-cell-number fractions.

This CDR3 is built from 13 residues. V lost 2 bases to trimming and J lost 4 bases, with 8 bases between them. Germline CDR1 is SNHLY and CDR2 is FYNNEI. This clonotype was observed a few times. 5'RACE template switching produced TCR cDNA carrying a universal primer site and UMIs. TCRdb re-called the 5' RACE reads through MiXCR, storing one row per CDR3 protein. The sample has about 320,000 distinct CDR3 sequences, around 4.5% seen once. The gene calls are TRBV2 and TRBJ1-1; D is possibly TRBD1 (5 bases). This sequence was found in a man aged 18 to 30 who received the YFV17D yellow fever vaccine. Here the sequenced sample was PBMCs, taken 15 days after the yellow fever booster vaccination. CDR3 in amino acids: CASSENGGTEAFF. CDR3 DNA sequence: TGTGCCAGCAGTGAAAACGGGGGCACTGAAGCTTTCTTT. Full variable domain (rest looked up from reference TRBV2 and TRBJ1-1): EPEVTQTPSHQVTQMGQEVILRCVPISNHLYFYWYRQILGQKVEFLVSFYNNEISEKSEIFDDQFSVERPDGSNFTLKIRSTKLEDSAMYFCASSENGGTEAFFGQGTRLTVV.